A selection of T cell receptor beta chains follows, all from one sample in a study of T-cell memory formation after mild COVID-19. TCRdb redid the calling of the 5' RACE reads with MiXCR, one entry per CDR3 protein. Of some 40,000 distinct CDR3 sequences listed, roughly 8% are singletons. Sequencing was carried out using PBMCs or a T cell subset sorted from them (not recorded which). Receptor source: a man aged 18 to 35 who had mild COVID-19 (a few samples of this study predate the infection). Cell type and time point are not known. Each CDR3 is given with its conserved first and last residue. The D gene is left open where the match is weak. Clone size is given for some rows only: seen once, a few or many times, or a class if the clone is expanded.

d_gene,v_gene,abundance,j_gene,CDR3aa,CDR3nt
TRBD1,TRBV9,NA,TRBJ2-5,CASSPPTGVGETQYF,TGTGCCAGCAGCCCCCCCACAGGGGTGGGAGAGACCCAGTACTTC
NA,TRBV12-3/TRBV12-4,many,TRBJ2-1,CASSLPQGRNEQFF,TGTGCCAGCAGTCTCCCGCAGGGTCGAAATGAGCAGTTCTTC
NA,TRBV7-2,NA,TRBJ1-1,CASSSDLIKGAFF,TGTGCCAGCAGCTCCGATCTGATAAAGGGAGCTTTCTTT
NA,TRBV12-3/TRBV12-4,many,TRBJ2-1,CASSLRGGVSYNEQFF,TGTGCCAGCAGTTTAAGGGGCGGGGTATCCTACAATGAGCAGTTCTTC
NA,TRBV7-8,NA,TRBJ1-5,CASAGEVGVRPQHF,TGTGCCAGCGCTGGGGAGGTAGGGGTTCGGCCCCAGCATTTT
NA,TRBV4-3,few,TRBJ2-3,CASSQEYYRRPTDTQYF,TGCGCCAGCAGCCAAGAATACTACCGGAGGCCCACAGATACGCAGTATTTT
TRBD1,TRBV18,few,TRBJ2-3,CASSPTGAEDTQYF,TGTGCCAGCTCACCCACAGGGGCGGAAGATACGCAGTATTTT
NA,TRBV4-1,few,TRBJ2-1,CASRQFRGRTYNEQFF,TGCGCCAGCAGACAATTTCGGGGTAGAACCTACAATGAGCAGTTCTTC
NA,TRBV7-2,NA,TRBJ2-1,CASSLAYSTEQFF,TGTGCCAGCAGCTTAGCCTATAGTACTGAGCAGTTCTTC
TRBD2,TRBV28,NA,TRBJ2-5,CASRKSGGTTKETQYF,TGTGCCAGCAGAAAATCAGGCGGGACTACCAAAGAGACCCAGTACTTC
NA,TRBV6-2/TRBV6-3,few,TRBJ2-4,CASSYGGQLAKNIQYF,TGTGCCAGCAGTTACGGGGGACAATTAGCCAAAAACATTCAGTACTTC
NA,TRBV5-1,NA,TRBJ2-1,CASSRPTPSPLSDEQFF,TGCGCCAGCAGCCGCCCTACCCCGTCCCCCCTGAGCGATGAGCAGTTCTTC
NA,TRBV7-2,many,TRBJ2-3,CASSPLNVVGTDTQYF,TGTGCCAGCAGCCCGTTGAATGTGGTGGGCACAGATACGCAGTATTTT
NA,TRBV3-1,few,TRBJ1-3,CASSHLEGTIYF,TGTGCCAGCAGCCACCTTGAGGGCACCATATATTTT
NA,TRBV5-1,few,TRBJ2-2,CASSLGTGPGGELFF,TGCGCCAGCAGCTTGGGGACCGGTCCTGGCGGGGAGCTGTTTTTT
TRBD2,TRBV7-8,NA,TRBJ2-5,CASSGRTSGTSKQETQYF,TGTGCCAGCAGCGGACGGACTAGCGGGACTTCAAAGCAAGAGACCCAGTACTTC
TRBD2,TRBV5-1,few,TRBJ2-1,CASSPGGGEQFF,TGCGCCAGCAGCCCGGGCGGGGGTGAGCAGTTCTTC
TRBD1,TRBV10-3,NA,TRBJ1-2,CATIQRGTGFSSGGYTF,TGTGCCACCATCCAGAGAGGGACAGGGTTTTCTAGCGGCGGCTACACCTTC
NA,TRBV4-1,NA,TRBJ2-1,CASSQDLGSYNEQFF,TGCGCCAGCAGCCAAGATCTTGGCTCCTACAATGAGCAGTTCTTC
NA,TRBV24-1,many,TRBJ2-1,CATSDPGHGYNEQFF,TGTGCCACCAGTGACCCGGGACACGGATACAATGAGCAGTTCTTC
TRBD1,TRBV29-1,NA,TRBJ1-2,CSVEMTGGARLYTF,TGCAGCGTTGAAATGACAGGGGGCGCAAGACTATACACCTTC
NA,TRBV7-2,NA,TRBJ1-1,CASSLGTYNTEAFF,TGTGCCAGCAGCTTAGGCACCTATAACACTGAAGCTTTCTTT
TRBD1,TRBV11-2,few,TRBJ2-1,CASSLGWTGGNEQFF,TGTGCCAGCAGCTTAGGGTGGACAGGGGGCAATGAGCAGTTCTTC
NA,TRBV11-3,few,TRBJ2-4,CASSLGAGNIQYF,TGTGCCAGCAGCTTAGGGGCAGGGAACATTCAGTACTTC
NA,TRBV29-1,few,TRBJ1-1,CSVGGFAEAFF,TGCAGCGTTGGGGGGTTCGCTGAAGCTTTCTTT
NA,TRBV20-1,few,TRBJ1-2,CSASEGRGVRGYTF,TGCAGTGCTAGTGAGGGCAGGGGCGTACGTGGCTACACCTTC
NA,TRBV6-1,NA,TRBJ1-1,CASSERAGNTEAFF,TGTGCCAGCAGTGAAAGGGCGGGGAACACTGAAGCTTTCTTT
NA,TRBV18,NA,TRBJ2-7,CASSPSSTYEQYF,TGTGCCAGCTCACCATCGTCCACATACGAGCAGTACTTC
NA,TRBV7-6,many,TRBJ2-6,CASSLEDYGANVLTF,TGTGCCAGCAGCTTAGAAGATTATGGGGCCAACGTCCTGACTTTC
NA,TRBV13,NA,TRBJ2-3,CASSLGPTGYADTQYF,TGTGCCAGCAGCTTAGGGCCTACCGGGTATGCAGATACGCAGTATTTT
TRBD1,TRBV5-1,many,TRBJ1-1,CASSIGTGETEAFF,TGCGCCAGCAGCATTGGGACAGGGGAAACTGAAGCTTTCTTT
NA,TRBV12-3/TRBV12-4,many,TRBJ2-1,CASRYGRGYNEQFF,TGTGCCAGCAGGTATGGCCGCGGGTACAATGAGCAGTTCTTC
NA,TRBV9,few,TRBJ2-6,CASSVVSGANVLTF,TGTGCCAGCAGCGTCGTATCTGGGGCCAACGTCCTGACTTTC
NA,TRBV4-2,NA,TRBJ2-5,CASSQGDLRRETQYF,TGTGCCAGCAGCCAAGGGGACCTTAGGAGAGAGACCCAGTACTTC
TRBD1,TRBV20-1,NA,TRBJ1-5,CSARALQGGQPQHF,TGCAGTGCTAGAGCCCTTCAGGGGGGTCAGCCCCAGCATTTT
NA,TRBV5-4,NA,TRBJ2-3,CASSQGGRGHGDTQYF,TGTGCCAGCAGCCAAGGTGGGAGGGGGCACGGAGATACGCAGTATTTT
NA,TRBV6-5,many,TRBJ2-1,CASSYSARVRNEQFF,TGTGCCAGCAGTTACTCGGCCAGGGTTAGAAATGAGCAGTTCTTC
NA,TRBV7-2,NA,TRBJ2-7,CASSDRAYEQYF,TGTGCCAGCAGCGACAGAGCCTACGAGCAGTACTTC
TRBD1,TRBV11-2,NA,TRBJ1-1,CASSARDSHTEAFF,TGTGCCAGCAGCGCCCGGGACAGCCACACTGAAGCTTTCTTT
NA,TRBV5-1,few,TRBJ2-7,CASSPRDGSTYEQYF,TGCGCCAGCAGCCCGAGGGACGGTTCAACCTACGAGCAGTACTTC
TRBD2,TRBV7-2,few,TRBJ2-3,CASSLAGAPTDTQYF,TGTGCCAGCAGCCTAGCGGGGGCTCCCACAGATACGCAGTATTTT
TRBD2,TRBV7-6,NA,TRBJ2-5,CASSTSQRGETQYF,TGTGCCAGCAGCACCTCACAGCGGGGCGAGACCCAGTACTTC
NA,TRBV29-1,NA,TRBJ1-2,CSASTTGQGYGYTF,TGCAGCGCTAGCACCACAGGGCAGGGATATGGCTACACCTTC
NA,TRBV5-1,NA,TRBJ1-2,CASSLGDVYGYTF,TGCGCCAGCAGCTTAGGGGATGTCTATGGCTACACCTTC
NA,TRBV4-2,NA,TRBJ1-1,CASSQARFEVGKRDFF,TGTGCCAGCAGCCAAGCAAGGTTCGAGGTTGGGAAAAGGGATTTCTTT
NA,TRBV29-1,many,TRBJ1-2,CSVPGNGGHGYTF,TGCAGCGTTCCCGGCAATGGGGGGCACGGCTACACCTTC
TRBD1,TRBV10-1,few,TRBJ1-4,CASSAGGAGEKLFF,TGCGCCAGCAGCGCAGGGGGAGCAGGCGAAAAACTGTTTTTT
NA,TRBV30,NA,TRBJ2-4,CAWSKARGNIQYF,TGTGCCTGGAGTAAGGCCAGGGGAAACATTCAGTACTTC
NA,TRBV7-6,few,TRBJ2-5,CASSNRPGTVETQYF,TGTGCCAGCAGCAATAGACCTGGGACGGTAGAGACCCAGTACTTC
NA,TRBV7-2,many,TRBJ2-1,CASSSATTPVFF,TGTGCCAGCAGCAGTGCGACAACCCCCGTATTCTTC
TRBD1,TRBV2,NA,TRBJ1-2,CASSGTGTNYGYTF,TGTGCCAGCAGTGGGACAGGGACTAACTATGGCTACACCTTC
TRBD2,TRBV5-1,few,TRBJ2-1,CASSFGSGGIYEQFF,TGCGCCAGCAGCTTCGGTAGCGGGGGAATATATGAGCAGTTCTTC
NA,TRBV7-9,few,TRBJ2-2,CASSLHLSTGELFF,TGTGCCAGCAGCCTACATCTTAGCACCGGGGAGCTGTTTTTT
TRBD1,TRBV24-1,few,TRBJ2-1,CATAGWDRGNEQFF,TGTGCCACTGCCGGGTGGGACAGGGGTAATGAGCAGTTCTTC
TRBD2,TRBV12-3/TRBV12-4,NA,TRBJ2-7,CASRISGGPYEQYF,TGTGCCAGCAGGATAAGCGGGGGTCCCTACGAGCAGTACTTC
NA,TRBV15,NA,TRBJ1-6,CATRGEIGSPLHF,TGTGCCACCAGGGGCGAAATAGGTTCACCCCTCCACTTT
NA,TRBV4-3,NA,TRBJ1-1,CASSPQDRLNTEAFF,TGCGCCAGCAGCCCTCAGGACAGATTGAACACTGAAGCTTTCTTT